This T cell receptor (beta chain) was recovered during a study of cytomegalovirus exposure and HLA in healthy donors. In regard to this clone: What it binds is not known.

The CDR3 is made up of 14 amino acids. From germline, CDR1 is LNHDA and CDR2 SQIVND (reference sequence). V was clipped by 6 bases and J by 2 bases, with 12 bases between them. TCRdb's copy holds only in-frame clones and misses some; the assay was immunoSEQ multiplex PCR. Of fewer than 200,000 clones in the sample, more than 75% were seen once. Study-level findings and limits: The finding came from a later analysis; first-cohort TCR clusters tended to co-occur in the 110 or so validation repertoires.

The genes are TRBV19 and TRBJ2-3; the D is unclear. The receptor's source is a man under 40 in good health and CMV-seropositive. The sequencing input was PBMCs. The CDR3 sequence is CASSPQVSTDTQYF. The CDR3 DNA reads as TGTGCCAGTAGCCCCCAAGTCTCCACAGATACGCAGTATTTT.